Sequencing of this T cell receptor (beta chain) was carried out in a study of shared clonotypes between healthy human individuals. The method was immunoSEQ multiplex PCR; TCRdb's version includes in-frame clones alone and lacks a portion of them. The sample contains more than 2 million clones, 95% of which appear only once. The CDR3 is 15 residues long. V was trimmed by 1 base and J by 6 bases, leaving 13 bases between them. Germline values: CDR1 SGHAT, CDR2 FQNNGV. The sample was naive CD4+ T cells sorted from blood. The subset here: CD45RA+ positively selected. The sequence was collected from a man aged 18-30 years in good health. The rearrangement joins TRBV11-2 to TRBJ2-1; D gene unclear. CDR3 sequence: CASSLGLPPLNEQFF. The CDR3 nucleotides are TGTGCCAGCAGCTTAGGACTCCCTCCCCTCAATGAGCAGTTCTTC.